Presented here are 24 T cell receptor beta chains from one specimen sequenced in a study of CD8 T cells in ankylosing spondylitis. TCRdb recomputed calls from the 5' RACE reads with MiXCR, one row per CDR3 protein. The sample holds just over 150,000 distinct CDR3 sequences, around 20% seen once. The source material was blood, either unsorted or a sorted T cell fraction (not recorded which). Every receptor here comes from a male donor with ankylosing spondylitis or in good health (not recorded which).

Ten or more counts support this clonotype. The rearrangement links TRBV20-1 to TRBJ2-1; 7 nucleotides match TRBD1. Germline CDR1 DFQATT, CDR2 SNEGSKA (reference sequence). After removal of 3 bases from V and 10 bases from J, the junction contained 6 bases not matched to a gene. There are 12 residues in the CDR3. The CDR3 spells CSARGTVMEQFF. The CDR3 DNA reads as TGCAGTGCTAGGGGGACAGTCATGGAGCAGTTCTTC.

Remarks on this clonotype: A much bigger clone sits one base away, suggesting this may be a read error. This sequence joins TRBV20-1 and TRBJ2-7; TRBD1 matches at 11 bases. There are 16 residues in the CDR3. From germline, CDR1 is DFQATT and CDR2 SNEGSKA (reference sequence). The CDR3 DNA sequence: TGCTGTGCTAACCTCCGGGACAGGGGGTCGTTCAACGAGCAGTACTTC. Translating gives CCANLRDRGSFNEQYF.

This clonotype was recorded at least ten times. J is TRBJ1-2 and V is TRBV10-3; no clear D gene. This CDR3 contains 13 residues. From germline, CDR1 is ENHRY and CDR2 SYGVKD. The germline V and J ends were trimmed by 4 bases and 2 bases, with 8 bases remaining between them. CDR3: CAISGRSNYGYTF. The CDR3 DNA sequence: TGTGCCATCAGTGGCAGAAGCAACTATGGCTACACCTTC.

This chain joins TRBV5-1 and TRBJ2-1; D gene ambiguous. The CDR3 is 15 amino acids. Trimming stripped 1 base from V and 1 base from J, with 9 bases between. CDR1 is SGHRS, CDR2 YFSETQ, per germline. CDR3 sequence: CASSLMAQSYNEQFF. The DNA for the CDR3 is TGCGCCAGCAGCTTGATGGCCCAATCCTACAATGAGCAGTTCTTC.

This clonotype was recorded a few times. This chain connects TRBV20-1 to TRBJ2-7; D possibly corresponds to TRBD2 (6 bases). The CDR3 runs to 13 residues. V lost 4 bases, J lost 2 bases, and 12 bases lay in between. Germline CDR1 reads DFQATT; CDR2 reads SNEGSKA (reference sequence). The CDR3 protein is CSATPGDPYEQYF. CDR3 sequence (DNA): TGCAGTGCTACCCCGGGGGATCCCTACGAGCAGTACTTC.

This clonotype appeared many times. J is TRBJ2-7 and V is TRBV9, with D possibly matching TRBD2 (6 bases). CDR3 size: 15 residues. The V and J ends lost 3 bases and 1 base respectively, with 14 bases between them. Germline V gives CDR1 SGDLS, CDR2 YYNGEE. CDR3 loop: CASSAGTGLSYEQYF. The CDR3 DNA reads TGTGCCAGCAGCGCTGGAACGGGACTTTCCTACGAGCAGTACTTC.

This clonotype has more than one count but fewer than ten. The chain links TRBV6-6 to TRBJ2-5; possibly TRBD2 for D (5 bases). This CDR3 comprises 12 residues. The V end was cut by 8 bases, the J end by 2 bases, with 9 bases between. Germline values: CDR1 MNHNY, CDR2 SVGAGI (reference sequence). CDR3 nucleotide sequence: TGTGCCAGCCTAACTAGGCAAGAGACCCAGTACTTC. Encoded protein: CASLTRQETQYF.

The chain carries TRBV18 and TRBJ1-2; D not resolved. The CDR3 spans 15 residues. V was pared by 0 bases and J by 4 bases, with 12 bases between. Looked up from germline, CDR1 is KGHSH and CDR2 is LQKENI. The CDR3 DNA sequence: TGTGCCAGCTCACCACCGTCGCTCATGGGCTATGGCTACACCTTC. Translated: CASSPPSLMGYGYTF.

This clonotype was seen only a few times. CDR3 nucleotides: TGTGCCAGCAGTCTTAGGAGGGAAAACACTGAAGCTTTCTTT. It specifies CASSLRRENTEAFF. V is TRBV2 and J is TRBJ1-1; D unresolved. The CDR3 extends over 14 amino acids. Germline CDR1 reads SNHLY; CDR2 reads FYNNEI. V was pared by 5 bases and J by 2 bases, with 12 bases between.

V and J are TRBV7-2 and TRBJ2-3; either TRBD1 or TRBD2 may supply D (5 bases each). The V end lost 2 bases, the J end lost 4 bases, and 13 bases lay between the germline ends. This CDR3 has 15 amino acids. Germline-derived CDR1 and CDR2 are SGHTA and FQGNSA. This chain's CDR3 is CASSLSFRESDTQYF. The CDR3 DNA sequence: TGTGCCAGCAGCTTAAGTTTCAGGGAGTCAGATACGCAGTATTTT.

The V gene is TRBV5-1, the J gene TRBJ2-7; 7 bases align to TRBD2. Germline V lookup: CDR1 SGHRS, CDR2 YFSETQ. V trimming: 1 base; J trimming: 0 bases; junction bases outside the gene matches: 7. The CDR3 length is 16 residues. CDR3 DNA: TGCGCCAGCAGCTTGAGTGGGCGGGAGCACTCCTACGAGCAGTACTTC. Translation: CASSLSGREHSYEQYF.

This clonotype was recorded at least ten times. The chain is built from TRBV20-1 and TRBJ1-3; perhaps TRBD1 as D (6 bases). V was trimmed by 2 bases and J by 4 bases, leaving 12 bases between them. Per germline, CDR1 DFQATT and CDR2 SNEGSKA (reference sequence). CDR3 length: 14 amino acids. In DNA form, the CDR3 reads TGCAGTGCTAGACAGGGGCTACAGGGAAACACCATATATTTT. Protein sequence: CSARQGLQGNTIYF.

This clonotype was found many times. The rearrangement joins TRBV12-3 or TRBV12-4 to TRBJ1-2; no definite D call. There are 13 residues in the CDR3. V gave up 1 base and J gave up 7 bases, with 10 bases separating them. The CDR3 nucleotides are TGTGCCAGCAGTTTAGACCGGGCTGGTGGCTACACCTTC. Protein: CASSLDRAGGYTF.

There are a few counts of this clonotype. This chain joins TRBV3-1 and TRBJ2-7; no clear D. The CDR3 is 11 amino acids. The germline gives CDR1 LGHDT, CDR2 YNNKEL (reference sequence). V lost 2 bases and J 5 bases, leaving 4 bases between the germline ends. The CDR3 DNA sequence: TGTGCCAGCAGCCAACGTCACGAGCAGTACTTC. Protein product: CASSQRHEQYF.

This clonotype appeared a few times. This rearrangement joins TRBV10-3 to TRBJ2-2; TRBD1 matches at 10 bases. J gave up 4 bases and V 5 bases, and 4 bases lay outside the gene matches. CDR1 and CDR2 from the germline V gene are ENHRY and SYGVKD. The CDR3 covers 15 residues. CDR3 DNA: TGTGCCATCAGTACCGGGACAGGGGTCACCGGGGAGCTGTTTTTT. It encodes CAISTGTGVTGELFF.

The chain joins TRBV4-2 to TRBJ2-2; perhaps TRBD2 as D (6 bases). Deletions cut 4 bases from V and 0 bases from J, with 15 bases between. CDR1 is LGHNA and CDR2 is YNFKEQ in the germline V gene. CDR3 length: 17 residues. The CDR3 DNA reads TGTGCCAGCAGCCCGAGGGTAGCGGCCGCGAACACCGGGGAGCTGTTTTTT. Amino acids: CASSPRVAAANTGELFF.

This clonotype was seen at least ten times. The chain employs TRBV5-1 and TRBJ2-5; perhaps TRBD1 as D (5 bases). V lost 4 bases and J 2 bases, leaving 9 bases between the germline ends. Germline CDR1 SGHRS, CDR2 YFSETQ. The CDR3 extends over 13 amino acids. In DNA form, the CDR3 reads TGCGCCAGCAGCGGACACCTACAAGAGACCCAGTACTTC. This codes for CASSGHLQETQYF.

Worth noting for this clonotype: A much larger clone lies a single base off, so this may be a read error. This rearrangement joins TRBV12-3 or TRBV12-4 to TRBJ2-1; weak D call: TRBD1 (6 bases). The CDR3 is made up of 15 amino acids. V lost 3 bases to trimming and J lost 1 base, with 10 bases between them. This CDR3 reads CASSFLGASYNEQFF. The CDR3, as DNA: TGTGCCAGCAGTTTTCTGGGGGCTTCCTACAATGAGCAGTTCTTC.

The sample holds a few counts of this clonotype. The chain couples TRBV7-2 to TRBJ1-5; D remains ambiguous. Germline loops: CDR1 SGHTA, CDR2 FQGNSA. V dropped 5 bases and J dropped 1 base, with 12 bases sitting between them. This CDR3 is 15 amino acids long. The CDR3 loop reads CASSESGLSNQPQHF. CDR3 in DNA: TGTGCCAGCAGCGAGTCGGGGTTAAGCAATCAGCCCCAGCATTTT.

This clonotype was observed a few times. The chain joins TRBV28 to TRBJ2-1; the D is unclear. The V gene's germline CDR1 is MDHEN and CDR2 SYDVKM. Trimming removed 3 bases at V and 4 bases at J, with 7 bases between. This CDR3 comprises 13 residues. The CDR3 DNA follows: TGTGCCAGCAGTTTTGACTCTTACAATGAGCAGTTCTTC. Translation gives CASSFDSYNEQFF.

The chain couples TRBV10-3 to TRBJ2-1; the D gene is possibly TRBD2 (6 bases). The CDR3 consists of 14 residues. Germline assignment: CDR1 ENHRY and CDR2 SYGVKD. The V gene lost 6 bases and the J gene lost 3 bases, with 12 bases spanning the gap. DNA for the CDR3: TGTGCCATCAGCCGGGAGATGGGCTACAATGAGCAGTTCTTC. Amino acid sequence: CAISREMGYNEQFF.

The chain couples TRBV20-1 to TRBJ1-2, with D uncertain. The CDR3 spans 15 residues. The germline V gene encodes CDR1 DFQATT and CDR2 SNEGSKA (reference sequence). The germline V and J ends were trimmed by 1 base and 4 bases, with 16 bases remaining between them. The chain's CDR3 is CSARASVRELYGYTF. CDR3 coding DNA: TGCAGTGCTAGAGCTTCCGTGAGAGAACTCTATGGCTACACCTTC.

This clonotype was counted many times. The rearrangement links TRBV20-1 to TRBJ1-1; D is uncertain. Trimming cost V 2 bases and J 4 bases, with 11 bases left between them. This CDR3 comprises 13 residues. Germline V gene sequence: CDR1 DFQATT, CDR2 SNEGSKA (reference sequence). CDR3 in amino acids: CSARSGRSTEAFF. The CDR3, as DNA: TGCAGTGCTAGATCTGGGAGGAGCACTGAAGCTTTCTTT.

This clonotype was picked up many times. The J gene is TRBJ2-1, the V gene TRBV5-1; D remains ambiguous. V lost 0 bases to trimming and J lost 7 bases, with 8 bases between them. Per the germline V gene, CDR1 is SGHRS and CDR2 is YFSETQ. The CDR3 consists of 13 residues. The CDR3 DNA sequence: TGCGCCAGCAGCTTGGAGTCCGGGAATGAGCAGTTCTTC. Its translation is CASSLESGNEQFF.